What follows are 23 T cell receptor beta chains derived from one specimen sequenced in a study of T cells of healthy individuals. TCRdb used MiXCR to reprocess the 5' RACE reads, holding one entry per CDR3 protein. The sample lists about 96,000 distinct CDR3 sequences; about 16% were seen once. The receptor source for this set is a human donor in good health.

Remarks on this clonotype: A read error may explain this, as a much larger clone is one base away. The chain recombines TRBV13 with TRBJ2-7; weak D call: TRBD1 (6 bases). The length of the CDR3 is 15 residues. Germline CDR1 and CDR2: PRHDT and FYEKMQ (reference sequence). CDR3 sequence: CASGLEVGALYEQYF. CDR3 nucleotides: TGTGCCAGCGGCTTAGAAGTGGGGGCACTATACGAGCAGTACTTC.

The chain combines TRBV7-9 with TRBJ1-2; a weak D match, TRBD1 (6 bases). The germline V gene has CDR1 SEHNR and CDR2 FQNEAQ (reference sequence). Trimming took 5 bases from V and 2 from J, leaving 15 bases between them. The CDR3 has 15 amino acids. CDR3 sequence: CASSPGGGLNYGYTF. The CDR3 region has the DNA TGTGCCAGCAGCCCCGGGGGGGGGCTGAACTATGGCTACACCTTC.

The chain uses TRBV15 and TRBJ2-5, with D possibly being TRBD2 (6 bases). Trimming removed 4 bases from V and 3 bases from J, with 18 bases in between. Germline V gives CDR1 LNHNV, CDR2 YYDKDF (reference sequence). This CDR3 is 16 amino acids long. CDR3 region: CATSIGLRDSEETQYF. The CDR3 coding sequence is TGTGCCACCAGCATCGGTCTCCGGGACTCCGAAGAGACCCAGTACTTC.

This clonotype has a count of ten or more. The chain recombines TRBV29-1 with TRBJ2-3, with D possibly TRBD1 on 6 matching bases. Trimming took 3 bases from V and 3 from J, leaving 16 bases between them. Germline V gives CDR1 SQVTM, CDR2 ANQGSEA. This CDR3 is built from 15 residues. CDR3 sequence reads: CSVDFGQTQTDTQYF. The CDR3 coding sequence is TGCAGCGTTGATTTCGGACAGACCCAAACAGATACGCAGTATTTT.

Ten or more counts support this clonotype. The J gene is TRBJ1-1, the V gene TRBV24-1; D perhaps matches TRBD1 (6 bases). This CDR3 is 14 amino acids long. V lost 4 bases and J lost 3, with 11 bases in between. Germline CDR1 is KGHDR and CDR2 is SFDVKD. This chain's CDR3 is CATSDPTGDTEAFF. CDR3 coding DNA: TGTGCCACCAGTGACCCGACAGGTGACACTGAAGCTTTCTTT.

This chain links TRBV7-8 with TRBJ1-4; D call uncertain. The CDR3 loop spans 16 amino acids. The V gene's germline CDR1 is SGHVS and CDR2 FQNEAQ. V gave up 0 bases and J gave up 0 bases, with 8 bases separating them. CDR3 sequence (DNA): TGTGCCAGCAGCTTAGCGCCAGAGCCAACTAATGAAAAACTGTTTTTT. Its translation: CASSLAPEPTNEKLFF.

The chain is built from TRBV28 and TRBJ1-6, with D unclear. The V and J ends lost 7 bases and 0 bases respectively, with 13 bases between them. Germline loops: CDR1 MDHEN, CDR2 SYDVKM. The CDR3 runs to 16 residues. The CDR3: CASTVRWSSYNSPLHF. The CDR3 DNA reads TGTGCCAGCACAGTCAGGTGGAGCTCCTATAATTCACCCCTCCACTTT.

This clonotype was detected ten times or more. The V call is TRBV11-2, the J call TRBJ2-2; D is perhaps TRBD2 (6 bases). The germline V gene has CDR1 SGHAT and CDR2 FQNNGV. The length of the CDR3 is 15 residues. V was cut by 7 bases and J by 8 bases, with 20 bases left in between. CDR3 nucleotide sequence: TGTGCCAGCACTCCACCGGAGGGCGGCTGGGGGGAGCTGTTTTTT. The encoded protein is CASTPPEGGWGELFF.

The CDR3 nucleotides read TGTGCCAGCAGCTACTCCCGGGACATGGGGGCTTTCTTT. This codes for CASSYSRDMGAFF. This chain joins TRBV7-9 and TRBJ1-1, with TRBD1 as a possible D gene (6 bases). Germline V CDR1 and CDR2: SEHNR, FQNEAQ (reference sequence). This CDR3 contains 13 residues. Trimming removed 4 bases at V and 11 bases at J, with 17 bases between.

This clonotype has at least ten counts. The V and J genes are TRBV20-1 and TRBJ2-7; a weak D match, TRBD2 (6 bases). The V gene's germline CDR1 is DFQATT and CDR2 SNEGSKA (reference sequence). The CDR3 consists of 13 residues. V was shortened by 5 bases and J by 0 bases, with 11 bases between the two germline ends. CDR3 nucleotide sequence: TGCAGTGCTGTCACTAGCTTCTCCTACGAGCAGTACTTC. Its protein is CSAVTSFSYEQYF.

This clonotype occurred many times. The chain is built from TRBV5-8 and TRBJ2-5; tentatively, D is TRBD2 (5 bases). V was trimmed by 2 bases and J by 5 bases, leaving 10 bases between them. The germline V gene has CDR1 SGHTS and CDR2 YDEGEE. This CDR3 comprises 13 residues. The chain's CDR3 is CASSLSGTETQYF. The CDR3 DNA follows: TGTGCCAGCAGCTTATCGGGAACGGAGACCCAGTACTTC. The variable domain in full, with the rest retrieved from reference TRBV5-8 and TRBJ2-5, is EAGVTQSPTHLIKTRGQQATLRCSPISGHTSVYWYQQALGLGLQFLLWYDEGEERNRGNFPPRFSGRQFPNYSSELNVNALELEDSALYLCASSLSGTETQYFGPGTRLLVL.

This clonotype was seen at least ten times. V is TRBV7-9 and J is TRBJ1-1; unclear D gene. This CDR3 contains 10 residues. Germline loops: CDR1 SEHNR, CDR2 FQNEAQ (reference sequence). The germline V and J ends were trimmed by 4 bases and 13 bases, with 10 bases remaining between them. CDR3 residues: CASSYPNGFF. Written as DNA, the CDR3 is TGTGCCAGCAGCTATCCGAACGGTTTCTTT.

There are many counts of this clonotype. V gene TRBV20-1 combines with J gene TRBJ2-3; 10 nucleotides line up with TRBD1. V dropped 4 bases and J dropped 6; count of bases not matched to a gene: 10. This CDR3 is built from 15 residues. Germline lookup yields CDR1 DFQATT and CDR2 SNEGSKA (reference sequence). CDR3 bases: TGCAGTGCTACAAGACAGGGGGCTTCATCGGATACGCAGTATTTT. Protein: CSATRQGASSDTQYF.

This clonotype was recorded many times. The rearrangement links TRBV20-1 to TRBJ2-5, with 11 nucleotides matching TRBD2. This CDR3 has 15 residues. Trimming cost V 5 bases and J 1 base; bases outside gene matches: 6. The germline CDR1 and CDR2 sequences are DFQATT and SNEGSKA (reference sequence). CDR3 region: CSAATSGGTQETQYF. In DNA, the CDR3 is TGCAGTGCTGCAACTAGCGGGGGTACCCAAGAGACCCAGTACTTC.

V is TRBV5-5 and J is TRBJ2-5, with D possibly matching TRBD2 (6 bases). Between the trimmed V and J ends, which lost 1 base and 1 base, there was a span of 8 bases. The CDR3 is made up of 14 amino acids. Germline values: CDR1 SGHKS, CDR2 YYEKEE (reference sequence). The CDR3 is CASSLSGLQETQYF. CDR3 in DNA: TGTGCCAGCAGCTTGTCGGGACTCCAAGAGACCCAGTACTTC.

The CDR3 coding sequence is TGCAGTGCTAGAGACTATGGCTACACCTTC. Protein: CSARDYGYTF. The V call is TRBV20-1, the J call TRBJ1-2; no clear D gene. The V end was cut by 0 bases, the J end by 4 bases, with 0 bases between. Germline lookup yields CDR1 DFQATT and CDR2 SNEGSKA (reference sequence). The CDR3 spans 10 residues.

At least ten counts were recorded for this clonotype. This chain joins TRBV7-2 and TRBJ2-5; D tentatively fits TRBD1 or TRBD2 (6 bases each). This CDR3 is 16 amino acids long. Germline V gene lookup returns CDR1 SGHTA and CDR2 FQGNSA. V gave up 2 bases and J gave up 3 bases, with 16 bases separating them. The CDR3 bases are TGTGCCAGCAGCTTATTGCTCGGGGGCACAGAAGAGACCCAGTACTTC. It specifies CASSLLLGGTEETQYF. Drawing the rest from reference TRBV7-2 and TRBJ2-5, the complete variable domain is GAGVSQSPSNKVTEKGKDVELRCDPISGHTALYWYRQSLGQGLEFLIYFQGNSAPDKSGLPSDRFSAERTGGSVSTLTIQRTQQEDSAVYLCASSLLLGGTEETQYFGPGTRLLVL.

The J gene is TRBJ2-7, the V gene TRBV29-1; 9 nucleotides align to TRBD2. Germline V CDR1 and CDR2: SQVTM, ANQGSEA. V shed 6 bases and J 6 bases; nucleotides not matched to a gene: 9. The CDR3 is 13 residues long. The DNA for the CDR3 is TGCAGCGTGGCCGGGACTAGCCGGGTCGAGCAGTACTTC. This encodes CSVAGTSRVEQYF.

This clonotype was detected ten times or more. The rearrangement joins TRBV7-2 to TRBJ2-3; perhaps TRBD1 as D (6 bases). Germline values: CDR1 SGHTA, CDR2 FQGNSA. The CDR3 is 16 amino acids. V was cut by 4 bases and J by 5 bases, with 19 bases left in between. CDR3 DNA sequence: TGTGCCAGCAGCTCACCACCGGGACATAGAGAAGATACGCAGTATTTT. This codes for CASSSPPGHREDTQYF.

This clonotype was seen a handful of times. The rearrangement uses TRBV28 and TRBJ2-3, with 12 bases aligning to TRBD2. This CDR3 spans 17 amino acids. V shed 0 bases, J shed 2 bases, and the junction held 3 bases outside the gene matches. Germline CDR1 MDHEN, CDR2 SYDVKM. CDR3: CASSLWLAGGPTDTQYF. CDR3 DNA: TGTGCCAGCAGTTTATGGCTAGCGGGGGGGCCCACAGATACGCAGTATTTT.

This clonotype occurred once. This chain uses TRBV27 with TRBJ1-5; 12 bases agree with TRBD1. CDR1 and CDR2 (germline): MNHEY, SMNVEV (reference sequence). The V segment lost 6 bases and the J segment 7 bases; nucleotides outside the gene matches: 7. The CDR3 totals 15 residues. CDR3 sequence: CASRTGQGAQQPQHF. In nucleotides, the CDR3 is TGTGCCAGCAGGACGGGACAGGGGGCACAACAGCCCCAGCATTTT.

This clonotype has more than one count but fewer than ten. The chain is built from TRBV28 and TRBJ1-5; a weak D match, TRBD1 (5 bases). V lost 5 bases, J lost 0 bases, and 11 bases lay in between. Germline loops: CDR1 MDHEN, CDR2 SYDVKM. CDR3 length: 15 amino acids. For the CDR3, the DNA is TGTGCCAGCAGTCCGGACACCTATAGCAATCAGCCCCAGCATTTT. It translates to CASSPDTYSNQPQHF. The full variable domain, completed using reference TRBV28 and TRBJ1-5, is DVKVTQSSRYLVKRTGEKVFLECVQDMDHENMFWYRQDPGLGLRLIYFSYDVKMKEKGDIPEGYSVSREKKERFSLILESASTNQTSMYLCASSPDTYSNQPQHFGDGTRLSIL.

As regards this clonotype: The junction differs from germline at one of its ends, possibly a read error. V gene TRBV25-1 combines with J gene TRBJ2-7, with 11 bases matching TRBD1. The germline gives CDR1 MGHDK, CDR2 SYGVNS. The CDR3 extends over 16 amino acids. CDR3 DNA sequence: TGTGCCAGCAGTGAGAGGAGGACAGGGGGCTCCCACGAGCAGTACTTC. Its protein is CASSERRTGGSHEQYF.